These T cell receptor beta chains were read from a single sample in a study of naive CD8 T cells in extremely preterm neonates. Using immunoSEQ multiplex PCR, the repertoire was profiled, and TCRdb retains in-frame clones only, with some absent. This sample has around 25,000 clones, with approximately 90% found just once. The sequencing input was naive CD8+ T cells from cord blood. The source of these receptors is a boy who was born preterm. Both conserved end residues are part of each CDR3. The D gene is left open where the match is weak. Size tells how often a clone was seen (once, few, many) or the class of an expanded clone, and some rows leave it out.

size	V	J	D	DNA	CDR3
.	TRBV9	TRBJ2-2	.	TGTGCCAGCAGCGTAGCCAGGGGGAACACCGGGGAGCTGTTTTTT	CASSVARGNTGELFF
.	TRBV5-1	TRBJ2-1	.	TGCGCCAGCAGCTTTACTAGCTACAATGAGCAGTTCTTC	CASSFTSYNEQFF
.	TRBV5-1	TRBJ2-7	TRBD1	TGCGCCAGCAGCTGGACAGGGGCCTACGAGCAGTACTTC	CASSWTGAYEQYF
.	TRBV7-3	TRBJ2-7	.	TGTGCCAGCAGCCTCTCCTTCTCCTACGAGCAGTACTTC	CASSLSFSYEQYF
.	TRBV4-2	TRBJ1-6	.	TGTGCCAGCAGCCAAGACAGCTCCTATAATTCACCCCTCCACTTT	CASSQDSSYNSPLHF
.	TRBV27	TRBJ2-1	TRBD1	TGTGCCAGCAGTGAAAGGTCCGGGACAGGGTACTACAATGAGCAGTTCTTC	CASSERSGTGYYNEQFF
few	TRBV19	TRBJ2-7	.	TGTGCCAGACAGGGCTACGAGCAGTACTTC	CARQGYEQYF
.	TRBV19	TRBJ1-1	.	TGTGCCAGTAGTCTACAGGGGAACACTGAAGCTTTCTTT	CASSLQGNTEAFF
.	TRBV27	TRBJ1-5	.	TGTGCCAGCAGTCCGAAGACAAGACAGCCCCAGCATTTT	CASSPKTRQPQHF
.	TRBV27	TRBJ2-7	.	TGTGCCAGCAGTTTATCAAGCACCTACGAGCAGTACTTC	CASSLSSTYEQYF
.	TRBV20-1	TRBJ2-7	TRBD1	TGCAGTGCTAGAGGACAGGGCGAGCAGTACTTC	CSARGQGEQYF
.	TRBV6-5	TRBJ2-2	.	TGTGCCAGCAGTTACTCGATCAGGGCCGGGGAGCTGTTTTTT	CASSYSIRAGELFF
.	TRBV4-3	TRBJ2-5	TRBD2	TGCGCCAGCAGCCAAGGACTAGCGGGGCAAGAGACCCAGTACTTC	CASSQGLAGQETQYF